The rows below give T cell receptor beta chains drawn from one sample of a study of T cell responses to AZD1222 COVID-19 vaccine. The data were produced by immunoSEQ multiplex PCR, yet TCRdb's version contains in-frame clones alone and is incomplete. In the table there are 40,000 or so clones, approximately 80% of which are singletons. This specimen consisted of peripheral blood, obtained 28 days after the second AZD1222 dose. These receptors were taken from an adult who received the AZD1222 COVID-19 vaccine. The CDR3 runs from the conserved cysteine through the conserved F or W. The D gene is left open where the match is weak. Rows may omit the clone size; those that give it use once, few, many or a size class.

abundance: .
j_gene: TRBJ2-7
v_gene: TRBV12-5
d_gene: .
CDR3nt: TGTGCTAGTGGTCTCAACTACGAGCAGTACTTC
CDR3aa: CASGLNYEQYF

abundance: .
j_gene: TRBJ1-4
v_gene: TRBV2
d_gene: TRBD1
CDR3nt: TGTGCCAGCAACAACCCGGGGACAGGGCTTAATGAAAAACTGTTTTTT
CDR3aa: CASNNPGTGLNEKLFF

abundance: .
j_gene: TRBJ2-7
v_gene: TRBV2
d_gene: .
CDR3nt: TGTGCCAGCAGTGACGACAGAAACTCCTACGAGCAGTACTTC
CDR3aa: CASSDDRNSYEQYF

abundance: .
j_gene: TRBJ2-7
v_gene: TRBV28
d_gene: .
CDR3nt: TGTGCCAGCAGTCCCCCCTCGGGGTCGGGGTTCGAGCAGTACTTC
CDR3aa: CASSPPSGSGFEQYF

abundance: .
j_gene: TRBJ1-1
v_gene: TRBV6-5
d_gene: .
CDR3nt: TGTGCCAGCAGCGCCAGGGAGAACACTGAAGCTTTCTTT
CDR3aa: CASSARENTEAFF

abundance: few
j_gene: TRBJ1-5
v_gene: TRBV9
d_gene: .
CDR3nt: TGTGCCAGCAGCGCAGGAATCTCCTGGGATCAGCCCCAGCATTTT
CDR3aa: CASSAGISWDQPQHF

abundance: .
j_gene: TRBJ1-5
v_gene: TRBV19
d_gene: .
CDR3nt: TGTGCCAGTAGTATTAAGGGATTCTATAGCAATCAGCCCCAGCATTTT
CDR3aa: CASSIKGFYSNQPQHF

abundance: .
j_gene: TRBJ2-1
v_gene: TRBV6-5
d_gene: TRBD2
CDR3nt: TGTGCCAGCAGTTACCTAGATAGCGGGGGGGCCAGTGAGCAGTTCTTC
CDR3aa: CASSYLDSGGASEQFF

abundance: .
j_gene: TRBJ2-4
v_gene: TRBV3-1/TRBV3-2
d_gene: .
CDR3nt: TGTGCCAGCAGCCAAAGGCAGGTAAACATTCAGTACTTC
CDR3aa: CASSQRQVNIQYF

abundance: few
j_gene: TRBJ2-1
v_gene: TRBV27
d_gene: .
CDR3nt: TGTGCCAGCAGACTATTGGGCAGGGTGAAACTCGGGGAGCAGTTCTTC
CDR3aa: CASRLLGRVKLGEQFF

abundance: .
j_gene: TRBJ1-4
v_gene: TRBV5-4
d_gene: TRBD1
CDR3nt: TGTGCCAGCAGCGACAGGACAGGGGAGGCGAAAAAACTGTTTTTT
CDR3aa: CASSDRTGEAKKLFF

abundance: .
j_gene: TRBJ2-1
v_gene: TRBV3-1/TRBV3-2
d_gene: .
CDR3nt: TGTGCCAGCAGCCAGGCCGTGGAGCCCTACAATGAGCAGTTCTTC
CDR3aa: CASSQAVEPYNEQFF

abundance: .
j_gene: TRBJ1-5
v_gene: TRBV28
d_gene: .
CDR3nt: TGTGCCAGCGGACTAGAGGGCAATCAGCCCCAGCATTTT
CDR3aa: CASGLEGNQPQHF

abundance: .
j_gene: TRBJ1-6
v_gene: TRBV5-6
d_gene: TRBD1
CDR3nt: TGTGCCAGCAGCCCAGGGACAGGGGGTTCTGTTTACGGTTCACCCCTCCACTTT
CDR3aa: CASSPGTGGSVYGSPLHF

abundance: .
j_gene: TRBJ1-2
v_gene: TRBV27
d_gene: .
CDR3nt: TGTGCCAGCTCCCCCGGGACACCTATCTATGGCTACACCTTC
CDR3aa: CASSPGTPIYGYTF

abundance: .
j_gene: TRBJ2-1
v_gene: TRBV6-5
d_gene: .
CDR3nt: TGTGCCAGCAGATTCGACAGCGACAATGAGCAGTTCTTC
CDR3aa: CASRFDSDNEQFF

abundance: .
j_gene: TRBJ1-3
v_gene: TRBV18
d_gene: .
CDR3nt: TGTGCCACCGTACTTAGGGGTGACGCTGGAAACACCATATATTTT
CDR3aa: CATVLRGDAGNTIYF

abundance: .
j_gene: TRBJ2-2
v_gene: TRBV27
d_gene: TRBD1
CDR3nt: TGTGCCAGCAATCCACAGGGGGCGCAGAGCGGGGAGCTGTTTTTT
CDR3aa: CASNPQGAQSGELFF

abundance: .
j_gene: TRBJ2-7
v_gene: TRBV30
d_gene: .
CDR3nt: TGTGCCTGGAGTGTACGAGGTAGCGGAGGGCTTCCCTCCTACGAGCAGTACTTC
CDR3aa: CAWSVRGSGGLPSYEQYF

abundance: .
j_gene: TRBJ1-1
v_gene: TRBV7-8
d_gene: .
CDR3nt: TGTGCCAGCAGCCCCACCCGGGGGGGCAATGGGGACACTGAAGCTTTCTTT
CDR3aa: CASSPTRGGNGDTEAFF

abundance: .
j_gene: TRBJ2-2
v_gene: TRBV5-1
d_gene: .
CDR3nt: TGCGCCAGCAGCCCGGACACTTCTTGGGACACCGGGGAGCTGTTTTTT
CDR3aa: CASSPDTSWDTGELFF

abundance: .
j_gene: TRBJ2-7
v_gene: TRBV4-2
d_gene: .
CDR3nt: TGTGCCAGCAGCCAAGACTCTGGGGCAGGGACCTACGAGCAGTACTTC
CDR3aa: CASSQDSGAGTYEQYF

abundance: .
j_gene: TRBJ2-2
v_gene: TRBV7-9
d_gene: TRBD1
CDR3nt: TGTGCCAGCAGCTCCCGGGACAGTCGAGCGAACACCGGGGAGCTGTTTTTT
CDR3aa: CASSSRDSRANTGELFF

abundance: .
j_gene: TRBJ1-1
v_gene: TRBV7-2
d_gene: TRBD1
CDR3nt: TGTGCCAGCAGCCAAGGGGGCGTAAGGACTGAAGCTTTCTTT
CDR3aa: CASSQGGVRTEAFF

abundance: .
j_gene: TRBJ1-5
v_gene: TRBV9
d_gene: .
CDR3nt: TGTGCCAGCAGCGTAGATGTCAGTCTGCCCCAGCATTTT
CDR3aa: CASSVDVSLPQHF

abundance: .
j_gene: TRBJ2-3
v_gene: TRBV5-1
d_gene: TRBD2
CDR3nt: TGCGCCAGCAGCTTGGGTAGCGGGGGCCACTTCACAGATACGCAGTATTTT
CDR3aa: CASSLGSGGHFTDTQYF

abundance: .
j_gene: TRBJ1-4
v_gene: TRBV11-2
d_gene: TRBD1
CDR3nt: TGTGCCAGCAGCCCCCGGACAGGGCGGGCTGAAAAACTGTTTTTT
CDR3aa: CASSPRTGRAEKLFF

abundance: few
j_gene: TRBJ2-2
v_gene: TRBV14
d_gene: .
CDR3nt: TGTGCCAGCAGCCAAGTTTACGGGACCGGGGAGCTGTTTTTT
CDR3aa: CASSQVYGTGELFF

abundance: .
j_gene: TRBJ2-1
v_gene: TRBV30
d_gene: TRBD1
CDR3nt: TGTGCCTGGAGTGACCGGGACAGTGAGTTCTTC
CDR3aa: CAWSDRDSEFF

abundance: .
j_gene: TRBJ1-6
v_gene: TRBV5-4
d_gene: .
CDR3nt: TGTGCCAGCAGCCCAGAAGGTCCCAATTCACCCCTCCACTTT
CDR3aa: CASSPEGPNSPLHF

abundance: .
j_gene: TRBJ1-2
v_gene: TRBV9
d_gene: .
CDR3nt: TGTGCCAGCAACTCGCCTCTTTTTGGCTATGGCTACACCTTC
CDR3aa: CASNSPLFGYGYTF

abundance: .
j_gene: TRBJ2-3
v_gene: TRBV3-1/TRBV3-2
d_gene: .
CDR3nt: TGTGCCAGCAGCCAAGAAAGGTCCCCTAGCACAGATACGCAGTATTTT
CDR3aa: CASSQERSPSTDTQYF

abundance: once
j_gene: TRBJ1-1
v_gene: TRBV3-1/TRBV3-2
d_gene: .
CDR3nt: TGTGCCAGCAGCCAAGGGGTATCGAACACTGAAGCTTTCTTT
CDR3aa: CASSQGVSNTEAFF

abundance: .
j_gene: TRBJ1-3
v_gene: TRBV5-1
d_gene: .
CDR3nt: TGCGCCAGCAGCTTGGTAGCAGCCCAAGGAAACACCATATATTTT
CDR3aa: CASSLVAAQGNTIYF

abundance: few
j_gene: TRBJ1-2
v_gene: TRBV19
d_gene: .
CDR3nt: TGTGCCAGTAGTCGGGAGGGTGTTGGCTATGGCTACACCTTC
CDR3aa: CASSREGVGYGYTF

abundance: .
j_gene: TRBJ2-3
v_gene: TRBV5-4
d_gene: .
CDR3nt: TGTGCCAGCAGCTCCTTCCTGGGCGGGCAACCAGATACGCAGTATTTT
CDR3aa: CASSSFLGGQPDTQYF

abundance: .
j_gene: TRBJ2-2
v_gene: TRBV6-5
d_gene: TRBD1
CDR3nt: TGTGCCAGCACCGACAGGGGGCAGAACACCGGGGAGCTGTTTTTT
CDR3aa: CASTDRGQNTGELFF

abundance: .
j_gene: TRBJ2-7
v_gene: TRBV29-1
d_gene: .
CDR3nt: TGCAGCGTCGCGACTGTTGGTTCCTACGAGCAGTACTTC
CDR3aa: CSVATVGSYEQYF

abundance: .
j_gene: TRBJ1-6
v_gene: TRBV5-5
d_gene: TRBD1
CDR3nt: TGTGCCAGCAGCGGCAGAGCAGGAGGGACAGGGGGTGGTTCACCCCTCCACTTT
CDR3aa: CASSGRAGGTGGGSPLHF

abundance: .
j_gene: TRBJ2-7
v_gene: TRBV7-9
d_gene: .
CDR3nt: TGTGCCAGCAGCGGGGTCGACGAGCAGTACTTC
CDR3aa: CASSGVDEQYF

abundance: .
j_gene: TRBJ1-4
v_gene: TRBV9
d_gene: .
CDR3nt: TGTGCCAGCAGCCCGGGGGCTTCCTATGAAAAACTGTTTTTT
CDR3aa: CASSPGASYEKLFF

abundance: once
j_gene: TRBJ2-5
v_gene: TRBV5-5
d_gene: TRBD1
CDR3nt: TGTGCCAGCAGCCGACAGGGTTTTCAAGAGACCCAGTACTTC
CDR3aa: CASSRQGFQETQYF

abundance: .
j_gene: TRBJ1-4
v_gene: TRBV20-1
d_gene: .
CDR3nt: TGCAGTGCCCACACTAATGAAAAACTGTTTTTT
CDR3aa: CSAHTNEKLFF

abundance: .
j_gene: TRBJ1-2
v_gene: TRBV5-1
d_gene: TRBD1
CDR3nt: TGCGCCAGCAGGCCAGGGGAGAGGACAGGAATAGTCTCTAACTATGGCTACACCTTC
CDR3aa: CASRPGERTGIVSNYGYTF

abundance: few
j_gene: TRBJ1-2
v_gene: TRBV25-1
d_gene: TRBD1
CDR3nt: TGTGCCAGCCGTCACAGGGGAAAGGATGGCTACACCTTC
CDR3aa: CASRHRGKDGYTF

abundance: .
j_gene: TRBJ2-3
v_gene: TRBV6-5
d_gene: .
CDR3nt: TGTGCCAGCAGCGCAGGGGTACTGGCAGATACGCAGTATTTT
CDR3aa: CASSAGVLADTQYF

abundance: .
j_gene: TRBJ1-4
v_gene: TRBV28
d_gene: .
CDR3nt: TGTGCCAGCAGTTTCCCGCAGGGTGGTGAAAAACTGTTTTTT
CDR3aa: CASSFPQGGEKLFF

abundance: .
j_gene: TRBJ1-6
v_gene: TRBV2
d_gene: TRBD1
CDR3nt: TGTGCCAGCAGTGGGGACAGGACTAATTCACCCCTCCACTTT
CDR3aa: CASSGDRTNSPLHF